This T cell receptor (beta chain) was found in a study of T cells in localized non-small cell lung cancer. General study findings and limits: Appearing in adjacent lung were a median approximately 60 of the top 100 tumor clones. Uninvolved adjacent lung had more T cell clonality than any other tissue, topping tumor.

Measured with immunoSEQ multiplex PCR; TCRdb has only the in-frame clones, and not every one. The profile shows 55,000 to 65,000 clones, approximately 90% of them singletons. In the case of this clone: Its matching antigen is unknown.

The length of the CDR3 is 13 residues. From germline, CDR1 is SQVTM and CDR2 ANQGSEA. V was trimmed by 1 base and J by 8 bases, leaving 12 bases between them. This TCR derives from a man aged 40 to 69 with stage I lung adenocarcinoma. This sequence joins TRBV29-1 and TRBJ2-1; D perhaps matches TRBD1 (5 bases). The material was peripheral blood, obtained before any cancer treatment. The CDR3: CSVEGTIRDEQFF. Here the CDR3 DNA reads TGCAGCGTTGAAGGGACAATAAGGGATGAGCAGTTCTTC.